The subject of this entry is one T cell receptor (beta chain). Its specificity is not known. The data derive from a study of shared clonotypes between healthy human individuals. General observations from the study: Among donors, sharing of clonotypes was expected to be affected by sequencing depth. When compared with the clonotypes that were shared by all four sorted-subset donors, the non-shared clonotypes turned out to have lower generation probabilities.

The assay was immunoSEQ multiplex PCR, and TCRdb's table has in-frame clones only and misses some. The sample has around 1.5 million clones; 95% to 99% are singletons. CDR3 length: 16 residues. The V gene's germline CDR1 is SGHRS and CDR2 YFSETQ. After removal of 4 bases from V and 4 bases from J, the junction contained 11 bases not matched to a gene. The source of this sequence is a man aged 25 to 45 in good health. The sequenced material came from naive CD4+ T cells sorted from blood. As to subset: CD45RA+ positively selected. The rearrangement links TRBV5-1 to TRBJ2-5; 9 nucleotides agree with TRBD2. Here the CDR3 DNA reads TGCGCCAGCAGCGTCACGGGTAGCGGGAGCGTAGAGACCCAGTACTTC. It specifies CASSVTGSGSVETQYF.